This record looks at one T cell receptor (beta chain) sequence and its context. Its target is not known. A CD45RO/CCR7/CD25/CD127/CD95/CD27 panel sorted naive, central memory, regulatory and stem cell-like memory CD4+ cells. The data were obtained in a study of beta chain features in type 1 diabetes. Expressed TCRB transcripts got sequenced, as all isolated RNA was reverse transcribed. Sequenced by immunoSEQ multiplex PCR; TCRdb stores in-frame clones only, minus some. This table holds hundreds of thousands of clones, roughly a sixth found once. Whole-study findings and limits: A moderate, significant TCRB CDR3 shortening appeared in type 1 diabetes across four CD4+ subsets. Type 1 diabetes patients had fewer VDJ junction insertions and more deletions.

Specimen: naive CD4+ T cells from blood. This receptor was obtained from a man younger than 35 in good health.

The CDR3 region has the DNA TGTGCCAGCAGCTCATTTACGGGGGCTAAAGAGACCCAGTACTTC. The encoded protein is CASSSFTGAKETQYF. V is TRBV11-2 and J is TRBJ2-5, with D perhaps matching TRBD1 or TRBD2 (6 bases each). The CDR3 loop spans 15 amino acids. CDR1 and CDR2 (germline): SGHAT, FQNNGV. V lost 4 bases, J lost 3 bases, and 15 bases lay in between.